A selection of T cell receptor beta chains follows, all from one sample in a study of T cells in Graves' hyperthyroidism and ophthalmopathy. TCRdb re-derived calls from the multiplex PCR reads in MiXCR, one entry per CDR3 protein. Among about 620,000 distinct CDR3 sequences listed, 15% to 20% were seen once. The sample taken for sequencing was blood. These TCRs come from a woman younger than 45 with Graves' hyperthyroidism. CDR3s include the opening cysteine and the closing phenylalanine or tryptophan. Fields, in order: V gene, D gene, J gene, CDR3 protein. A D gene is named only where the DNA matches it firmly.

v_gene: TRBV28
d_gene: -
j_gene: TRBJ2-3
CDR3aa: CACGGGQVTDTQYF

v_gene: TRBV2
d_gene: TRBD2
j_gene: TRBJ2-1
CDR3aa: CASRVAGGQFF

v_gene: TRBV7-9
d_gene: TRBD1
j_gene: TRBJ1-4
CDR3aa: CASSWGTGGTEKLFF

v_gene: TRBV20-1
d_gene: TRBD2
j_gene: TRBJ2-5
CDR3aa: CSARLAGGPGVTQYF

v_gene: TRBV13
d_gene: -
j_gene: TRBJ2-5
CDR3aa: CASSSGVEGETQYF

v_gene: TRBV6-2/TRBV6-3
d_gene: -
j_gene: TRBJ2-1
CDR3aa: CASSYGANEQFF

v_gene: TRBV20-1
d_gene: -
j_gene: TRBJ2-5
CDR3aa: CSARWELAAETQYF

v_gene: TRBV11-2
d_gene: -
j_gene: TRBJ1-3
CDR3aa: CASSLRGDSGNTIYF

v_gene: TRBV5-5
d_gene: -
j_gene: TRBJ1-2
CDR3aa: CASSLNGAGYGYTF

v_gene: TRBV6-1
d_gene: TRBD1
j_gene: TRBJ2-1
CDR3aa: CASTLGQGYNEQFF

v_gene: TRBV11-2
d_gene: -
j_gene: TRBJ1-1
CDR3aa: CASSFELNTEAFF

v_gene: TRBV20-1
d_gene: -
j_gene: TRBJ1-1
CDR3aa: CSASVRTPPLGAFF

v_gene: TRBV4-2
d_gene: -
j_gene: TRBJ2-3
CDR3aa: CASSQASREGTDTQYF

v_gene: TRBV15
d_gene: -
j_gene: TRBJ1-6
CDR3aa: CATSRDPDHSPLHF

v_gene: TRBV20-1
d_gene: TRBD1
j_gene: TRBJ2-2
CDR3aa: CSARDRTGSGELFF

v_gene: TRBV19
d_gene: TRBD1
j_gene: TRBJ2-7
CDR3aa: CASSIGGQGVREQHF

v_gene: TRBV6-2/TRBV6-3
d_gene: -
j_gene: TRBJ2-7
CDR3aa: CASSRAGSSYEQYF

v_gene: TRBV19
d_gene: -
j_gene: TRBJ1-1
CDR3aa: CASSKDTLNTEAFF

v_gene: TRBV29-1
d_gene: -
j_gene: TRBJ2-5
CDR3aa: CSVPRTTQETQYF

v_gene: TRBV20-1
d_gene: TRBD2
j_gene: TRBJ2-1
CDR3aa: CSARLAGRHYNEQFF

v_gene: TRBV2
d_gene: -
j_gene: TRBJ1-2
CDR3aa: CASSEGTANGYTF

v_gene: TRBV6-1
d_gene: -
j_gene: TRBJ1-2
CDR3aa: CASSYILGHNYGYTF

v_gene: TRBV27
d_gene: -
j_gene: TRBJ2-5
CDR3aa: CASSSGLYGETQYF

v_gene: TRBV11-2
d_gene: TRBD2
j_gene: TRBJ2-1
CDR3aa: CASSSSGNTTYNEQFF

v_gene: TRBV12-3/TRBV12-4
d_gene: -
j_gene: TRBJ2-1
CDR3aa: CASSLGGLNNEQFF

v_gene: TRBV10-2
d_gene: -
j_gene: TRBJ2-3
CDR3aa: CASIPLPPLQRKRGGGRDTQYF

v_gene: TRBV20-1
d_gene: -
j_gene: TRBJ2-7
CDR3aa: CSATDRLTRYEQYF

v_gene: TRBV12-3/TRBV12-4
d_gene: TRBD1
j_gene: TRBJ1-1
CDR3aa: CASSSDRVDTEAFF

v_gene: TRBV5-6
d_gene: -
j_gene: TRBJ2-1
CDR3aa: CASSLVGESYNEQFF

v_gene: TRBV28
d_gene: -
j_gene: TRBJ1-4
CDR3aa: CASSSIGLGEKLFF

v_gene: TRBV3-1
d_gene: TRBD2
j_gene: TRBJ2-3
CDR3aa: CASSLGEAGGTDTQYF

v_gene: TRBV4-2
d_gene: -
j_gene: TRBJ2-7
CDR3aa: CASSQVLAYEQYF

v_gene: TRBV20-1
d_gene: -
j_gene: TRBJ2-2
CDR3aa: CSARGTGELFF

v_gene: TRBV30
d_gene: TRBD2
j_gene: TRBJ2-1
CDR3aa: CAWSLLAGGDNEQFF

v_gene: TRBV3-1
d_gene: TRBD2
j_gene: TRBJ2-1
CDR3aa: CASSRKAGGPANEQFF

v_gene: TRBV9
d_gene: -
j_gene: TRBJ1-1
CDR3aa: CASSVGPGEDTEAFF

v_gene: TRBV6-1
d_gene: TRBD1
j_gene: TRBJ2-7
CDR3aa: CATSDPRTGGYEQYF

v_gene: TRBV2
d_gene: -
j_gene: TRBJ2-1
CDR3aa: CASSDQRDRDNEQFF

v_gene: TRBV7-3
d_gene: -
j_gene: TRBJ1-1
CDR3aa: CASSLEGGDTEAFF

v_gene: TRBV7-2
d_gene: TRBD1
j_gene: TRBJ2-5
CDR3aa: CASSLGQAQETQYF

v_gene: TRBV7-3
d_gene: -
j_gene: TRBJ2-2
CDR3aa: CASSFGSTGELFF

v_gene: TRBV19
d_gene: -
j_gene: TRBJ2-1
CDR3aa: CASTPGPSSSYNEQFF

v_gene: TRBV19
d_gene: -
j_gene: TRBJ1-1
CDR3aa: CASRGRGPNPEAFF

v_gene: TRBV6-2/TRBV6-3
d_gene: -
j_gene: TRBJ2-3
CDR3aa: CASSPEGDTQYF

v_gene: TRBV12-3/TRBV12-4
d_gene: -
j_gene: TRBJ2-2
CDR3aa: CASGEIGELFF

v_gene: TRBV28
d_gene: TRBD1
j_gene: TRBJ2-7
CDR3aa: CASSLIGGRYEQYF

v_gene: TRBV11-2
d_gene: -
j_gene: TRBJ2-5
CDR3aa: CASSLVPGVETQYF